Described below is a single T cell receptor beta chain sequence and its context. Libraries were prepared by immunoSEQ multiplex PCR; TCRdb keeps only in-frame clonotypes and omits some of them. The table includes about 440,000 clones, about 83% detected once. The V and J ends lost 0 bases and 13 bases, in that order; junction bases with no gene match: 6. Germline CDR1 SGHTA, CDR2 FQGNSA. CDR3 length: 14 residues. Treatment given: roughly 18 received Ad26.COV2.S at low or high dose, single or two shots; several received placebo; per-sample allocation not given. Day 63 after the first vaccine or placebo injection was the time point for sampling. These data come from a study of Ad26.COV2.S vaccination and SARS-CoV-2 variants.

The V call is TRBV7-2, the J call TRBJ2-1, with 10 bases matching TRBD2. The sequence was collected from a person aged 18 to 65 who received the Ad26.COV2.S COVID-19 vaccine or a placebo. The sample was peripheral blood, taken in a trial of Ad26.COV2.S vaccine versus placebo. The CDR3 region has the DNA TGTGCCAGCAGCTTAGCCATAACTAGCGGGAATCAGTTCTTC. It specifies CASSLAITSGNQFF.